This T cell receptor (beta chain) was captured in a study of blood T cell repertoires in COVID-19. Study in general: Samples came from the United States, Italy and Spain, spanning acute and convalescent COVID-19. The cDNA or gDNA used as material had been derived from T cells, B-cell-depleted T cells, or PBMCs.

Germline lookup yields CDR1 LGHDT and CDR2 YNNKEL (reference sequence). Unmatched junction bases numbered 6, after V lost 1 base and J lost 2 bases. The CDR3 is 17 residues long. TCRdb keeps only in-frame clones here, not all; method: immunoSEQ multiplex PCR. Here the sample spans roughly 210,000 clones, about nine tenths being singletons. This chain connects TRBV3-1 (or the pseudogene TRBV3-2) to TRBJ1-5; 9 nucleotides line up with TRBD1. The sequenced sample consisted of peripheral blood. The sequence was collected from a man between 70 and 80 years old with acute or convalescent COVID-19. The CDR3 sequence is CASSQGRTGVRNQPQHF. CDR3 nucleotides: TGTGCCAGCAGCCAAGGTCGGACAGGGGTTCGCAATCAGCCCCAGCATTTT.